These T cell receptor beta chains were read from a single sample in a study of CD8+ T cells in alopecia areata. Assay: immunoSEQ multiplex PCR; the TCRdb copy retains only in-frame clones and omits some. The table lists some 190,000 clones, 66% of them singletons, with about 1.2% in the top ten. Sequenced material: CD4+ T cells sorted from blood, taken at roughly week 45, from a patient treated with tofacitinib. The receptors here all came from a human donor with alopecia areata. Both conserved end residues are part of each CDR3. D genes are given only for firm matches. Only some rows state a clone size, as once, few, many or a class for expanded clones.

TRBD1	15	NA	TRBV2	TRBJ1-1	CASSVKDRGDTEAFF	TGTGCCAGCAGTGTTAAGGACAGGGGAGACACTGAAGCTTTCTTT
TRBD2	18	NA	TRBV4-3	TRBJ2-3	CASSQDFLAGGHTDTQYF	TGCGCCAGCAGCCAAGACTTTCTGGCGGGGGGACACACAGATACGCAGTATTTT
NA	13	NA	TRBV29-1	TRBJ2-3	CSVERHRGDTQYF	TGCAGCGTTGAGCGACACCGAGGGGATACGCAGTATTTT
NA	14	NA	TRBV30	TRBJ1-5	CAWSVLGLNQPQHF	TGTGCCTGGAGTGTACTGGGTCTTAATCAGCCCCAGCATTTT
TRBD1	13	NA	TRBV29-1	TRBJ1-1	CSAQGDSIRGAFF	TGCAGCGCCCAGGGGGACTCAATTCGGGGGGCTTTCTTT
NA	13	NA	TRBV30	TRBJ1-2	CAWSRGADYGYTF	TGTGCCTGGAGTAGAGGCGCCGACTATGGCTACACCTTC
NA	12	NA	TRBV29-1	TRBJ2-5	CSFIDGGETQYF	TGCAGCTTCATCGACGGCGGAGAGACCCAGTACTTC
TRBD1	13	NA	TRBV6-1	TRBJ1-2	CASEPGQNYGYTF	TGTGCCAGCGAACCGGGACAGAACTATGGCTACACCTTC
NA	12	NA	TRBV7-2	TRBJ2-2	CASSLGAGELFF	TGTGCCAGCAGCTTAGGGGCCGGGGAGCTGTTTTTT
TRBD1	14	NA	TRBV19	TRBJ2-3	CATSTGGSVDTQYF	TGTGCCACCTCAACAGGGGGTTCGGTAGATACGCAGTATTTT
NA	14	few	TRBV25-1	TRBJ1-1	CATKGGLGAGEAFF	TGTGCCACCAAAGGGGGGTTGGGGGCCGGCGAAGCTTTCTTT
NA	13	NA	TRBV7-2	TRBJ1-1	CASSFPMNTEAFF	TGTGCCAGCAGCTTTCCCATGAACACTGAAGCTTTCTTT
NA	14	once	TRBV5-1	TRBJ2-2	CASSLRGATGELFF	TGCGCCAGCAGCTTGCGGGGGGCCACCGGGGAGCTGTTTTTT
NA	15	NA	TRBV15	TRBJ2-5	CATSRGAENQETQYF	TGTGCCACCAGCAGAGGGGCCGAGAACCAAGAGACCCAGTACTTC
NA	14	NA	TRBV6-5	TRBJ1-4	CASSPRAFNEKLFF	TGTGCCAGCAGTCCCCGGGCCTTTAATGAAAAACTGTTTTTT
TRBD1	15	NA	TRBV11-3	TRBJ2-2	CASSRRQGNTGELFF	TGTGCCAGCAGCCGCCGACAGGGGAACACCGGGGAGCTGTTTTTT
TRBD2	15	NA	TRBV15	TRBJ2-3	CATSVLAGNLNTQYF	TGTGCCACCAGCGTTCTAGCGGGGAACCTAAATACGCAGTATTTT
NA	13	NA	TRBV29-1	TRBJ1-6	CSVSGGPNSPLHF	TGCAGCGTTTCGGGGGGGCCGAATTCACCCCTCCACTTT
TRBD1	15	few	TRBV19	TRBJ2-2	CASSTGQANTGELFF	TGTGCCAGTAGTACCGGACAGGCGAACACCGGGGAGCTGTTTTTT
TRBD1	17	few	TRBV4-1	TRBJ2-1	CASSREDRGSSYNEQFF	TGCGCCAGCAGCCGAGAAGACAGGGGGAGCTCCTACAATGAGCAGTTCTTC